This T cell receptor (beta chain) was profiled in a study of Graves' ophthalmopathy and Graves' hyperthyroidism. Study background: Calling hyperthyroidism stable required that no ophthalmopathy show up within 18 months of follow-up. Study-wide findings and caveats: The majority of expanded thyroid clonotypes above 0.001 frequency also occurred in blood. Sensitivity of 85% to 90% and specificity of approximately 81% were achieved when a 13-signature model separated ophthalmopathy from stable hyperthyroidism.

Ten or more counts support this clonotype. Its antigen is unidentified. Investigators amplified TCR beta CDR3 regions from RNA transcripts. HTBI-primed RT-PCR formed the first round, and a multiplex PCR formed the second. TCRdb analysed the multiplex PCR reads with MiXCR anew, one entry per CDR3 protein. This table holds approximately 540,000 distinct CDR3 sequences, roughly 39% found once. Ineligible for inclusion were patients with other autoimmune diseases, uncontrolled infections, pregnancy or lactation. The CDR3 sequence is 15 residues long. The V gene's germline CDR1 is SGDLS and CDR2 YYNGEE. With 3 bases clipped from V and 3 bases from J, the junction kept 6 bases outside the gene matches.

The J gene is TRBJ2-7, the V gene TRBV9; TRBD2 aligns across 10 bases. Sequenced: peripheral blood or thyroid tissue (not recorded which). The sequence was obtained from an adult man with Graves' hyperthyroidism. The CDR3 nucleotides read TGTGCCAGCAGCGCCGGACTAGCGGATCTCTACGAGCAGTACTTC. Amino acid sequence: CASSAGLADLYEQYF.